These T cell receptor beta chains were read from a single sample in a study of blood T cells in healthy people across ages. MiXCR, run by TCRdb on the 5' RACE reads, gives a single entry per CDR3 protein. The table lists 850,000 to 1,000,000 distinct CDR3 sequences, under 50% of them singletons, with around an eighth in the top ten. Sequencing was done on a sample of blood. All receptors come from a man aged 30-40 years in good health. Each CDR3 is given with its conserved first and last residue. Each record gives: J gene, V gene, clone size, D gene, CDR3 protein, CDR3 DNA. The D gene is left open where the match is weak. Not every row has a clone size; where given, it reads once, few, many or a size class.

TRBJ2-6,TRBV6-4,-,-,CASSELGRSSGANVLTF,TGTGCCAGCAGTGAATTAGGACGGAGCTCTGGGGCCAACGTCCTGACTTTC
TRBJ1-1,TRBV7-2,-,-,CASSLDGLPFAFF,TGTGCCAGCAGCTTAGATGGGCTTCCGTTCGCTTTCTTT
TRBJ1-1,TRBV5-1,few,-,CASRAEDFGEAFF,TGCGCCAGCAGAGCAGAGGACTTCGGTGAAGCTTTCTTT
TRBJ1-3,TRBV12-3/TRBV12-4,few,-,CASRQSSGNTIYF,TGTGCCTCTCGACAGAGCTCTGGAAACACCATATATTTT
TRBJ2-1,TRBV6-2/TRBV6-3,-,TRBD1,CASARDRGGNEQFF,TGTGCCAGCGCCCGGGACAGGGGTGGTAATGAGCAGTTCTTC
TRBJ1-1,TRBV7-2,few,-,CASSFNPNTEAFF,TGTGCCAGCAGCTTCAACCCAAACACTGAAGCTTTCTTT
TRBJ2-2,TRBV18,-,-,CASSPPPGTNTGELFF,TGTGCCAGCTCACCACCGCCAGGGACGAACACCGGGGAGCTGTTTTTT
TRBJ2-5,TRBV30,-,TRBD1,CAWAPGGPQETQYF,TGTGCCTGGGCCCCAGGGGGCCCTCAAGAGACCCAGTACTTC
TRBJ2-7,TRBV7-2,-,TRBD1,CASSFTGTGIYEQYF,TGTGCCAGCAGTTTTACCGGGACAGGGATCTACGAGCAGTACTTC
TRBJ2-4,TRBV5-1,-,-,CASSLNTRGTVQAKNIQYF,TGCGCCAGCAGCTTGAATACACGGGGGACCGTTCAAGCCAAAAACATTCAGTACTTC
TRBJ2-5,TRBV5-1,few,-,CASSYQSAAQETQYF,TGCGCCAGCAGTTACCAGAGTGCGGCCCAAGAGACCCAGTACTTC
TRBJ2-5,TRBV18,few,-,CASSPPLGGEQETQYF,TGTGCCAGCTCACCACCTTTGGGAGGAGAACAAGAGACCCAGTACTTC
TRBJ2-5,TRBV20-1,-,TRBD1,CSATPGQIDQETQYF,TGCAGTGCTACACCGGGACAGATCGACCAAGAGACCCAGTACTTC
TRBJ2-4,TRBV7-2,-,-,CASSLDVLAKNIQYF,TGTGCCAGCAGCTTAGACGTACTAGCCAAAAACATTCAGTACTTC
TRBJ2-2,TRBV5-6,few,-,CASSFSYGELFF,TGTGCCAGCAGCTTTTCGTACGGGGAGCTGTTTTTT
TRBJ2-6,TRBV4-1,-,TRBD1,CASTTGVGSGANVLTF,TGCGCCAGCACAACAGGGGTAGGCTCTGGGGCCAACGTCCTGACTTTC
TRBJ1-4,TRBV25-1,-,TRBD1,CASSVRGRNEKLFF,TGTGCCAGCAGTGTAAGGGGGCGGAATGAAAAACTGTTTTTT
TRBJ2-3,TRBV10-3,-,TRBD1,CAISESPGGRDTQYF,TGTGCCATCAGTGAGTCACCAGGGGGCCGTGATACGCAGTATTTT
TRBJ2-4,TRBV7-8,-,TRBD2,CASSSMRTSVIQYF,TGTGCCAGCAGCTCCATGCGGACTAGCGTAATCCAGTACTTC
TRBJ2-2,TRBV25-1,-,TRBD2,CASSELTSGTGELFF,TGTGCCAGCAGTGAATTAACTAGCGGGACCGGGGAGCTGTTTTTT
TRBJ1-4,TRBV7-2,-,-,CASSLATSNRNEKLFF,TGTGCCAGCAGCTTAGCTACTTCGAACAGGAATGAAAAACTGTTTTTT
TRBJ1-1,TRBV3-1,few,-,CASSQESRLNTEAFF,TGTGCCAGCAGCCAAGAAAGCAGACTGAACACTGAAGCTTTCTTT
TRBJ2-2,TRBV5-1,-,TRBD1,CASSKSGQPTTGELFF,TGCGCCAGCTCAAAGTCGGGACAGCCGACCACCGGGGAGCTGTTTTTT
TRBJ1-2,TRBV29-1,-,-,CSVEDTLKVYGYTF,TGCAGCGTTGAGGACACTTTAAAGGTCTATGGCTACACCTTC
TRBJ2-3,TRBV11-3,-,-,CASSLAWDGTDTQYF,TGTGCCAGCAGCTTAGCTTGGGACGGCACAGATACGCAGTATTTT
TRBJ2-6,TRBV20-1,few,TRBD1,CSARTGISSGANVLTF,TGCAGTGCTAGGACAGGGATTAGCTCTGGGGCCAACGTCCTGACTTTC
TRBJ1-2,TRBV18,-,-,CASSPLSQGNYGYTF,TGTGCCAGCTCACCACTATCACAGGGCAACTATGGCTACACCTTC
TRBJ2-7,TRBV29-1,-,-,CSVYMDRYEQYF,TGCAGCGTTTACATGGACCGCTACGAGCAGTACTTC
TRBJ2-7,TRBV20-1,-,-,CSARAVNPSYEQYF,TGCAGTGCTAGGGCGGTCAATCCTAGTTACGAGCAGTACTTC
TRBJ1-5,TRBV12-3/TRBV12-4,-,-,CASSPSALYPNQPQHF,TGTGCCAGCAGCCCTTCCGCTCTCTATCCCAATCAGCCCCAGCATTTT
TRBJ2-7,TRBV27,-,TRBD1,CASSFSGTGYYEQYF,TGTGCCAGCAGTTTTTCAGGGACAGGGTACTACGAGCAGTACTTC
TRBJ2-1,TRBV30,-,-,CAWSVLGVGEQFF,TGTGCCTGGAGTGTACTAGGGGTGGGTGAGCAGTTCTTC
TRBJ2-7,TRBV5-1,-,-,CASSLSGSSYKQYF,TGCGCCAGCAGCTTGTCTGGGAGCTCCTACAAGCAGTACTTC
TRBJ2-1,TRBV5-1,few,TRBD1,CASSRTGTGRLDEQFF,TGCGCCAGCAGTCGGACCGGGACAGGCCGTTTGGATGAGCAGTTCTTC
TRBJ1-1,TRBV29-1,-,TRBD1,CSGGTGRFEAFF,TGCAGCGGGGGGACAGGACGGTTTGAAGCTTTCTTT
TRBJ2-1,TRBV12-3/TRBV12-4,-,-,CASNQVPSNEQFF,TGTGCCAGCAATCAGGTCCCCTCCAATGAGCAGTTCTTC
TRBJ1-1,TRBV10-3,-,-,CAISLTEMNTEAFF,TGTGCCATCAGCCTTACAGAGATGAACACTGAAGCTTTCTTT
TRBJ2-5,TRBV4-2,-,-,CASSQAELGLASSKTQYF,TGTGCCAGCAGCCAAGCGGAGCTCGGGCTAGCAAGTTCGAAGACCCAGTACTTC
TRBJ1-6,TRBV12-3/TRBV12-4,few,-,CASSLGQHYNSPLHF,TGTGCCAGCAGTTTAGGACAGCACTATAATTCACCCCTCCACTTT
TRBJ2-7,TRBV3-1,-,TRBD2,CASRLAGRYEQYF,TGTGCCAGCAGACTAGCGGGACGGTACGAGCAGTACTTC
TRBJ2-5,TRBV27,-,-,CASSLGNTGQEAQYF,TGTGCCAGCAGTTTGGGCAACACAGGTCAAGAGGCCCAGTACTTC
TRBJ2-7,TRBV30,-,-,CAWSRGRVNYEQYF,TGTGCCTGGAGTCGGGGACGGGTCAACTACGAGCAGTACTTC
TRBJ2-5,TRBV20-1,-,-,CSAMGSRTYGQYF,TGCAGTGCCATGGGCAGCCGAACCTACGGGCAGTACTTC